The next 17 T cell receptor beta chains were all read from a single sample in a study of blood T cell repertoires in COVID-19. Sequencing used immunoSEQ multiplex PCR; TCRdb keeps in-frame clones, though not all of them. Here the sample spans 130,000 to 150,000 clones, 60% to 85% being singletons. Sequenced material: peripheral blood. All receptors come from a woman aged 55-70 years with acute or convalescent COVID-19.

As concerns this clone: In the same sample, other DNA sequences code for this CDR3. The chain links TRBV7-2 to TRBJ1-5, with D unclear. This CDR3 spans 14 amino acids. Germline lookup yields CDR1 SGHTA and CDR2 FQGNSA. V dropped 1 base and J dropped 5 bases, with 9 bases sitting between them. The CDR3 spells CASSLVSGDQPQHF. CDR3 DNA sequence: TGTGCCAGCAGCTTAGTTTCCGGTGATCAGCCCCAGCATTTT.

This chain connects TRBV6-2 or TRBV6-3 to TRBJ2-7, with TRBD1 matching 8 bases. CDR3 length: 18 amino acids. Germline V gene data show CDR1 as MNHEY and CDR2 as SVGEGT. Trimming cost V 5 bases and J 0 bases; bases outside gene matches: 15. The CDR3 sequence is CASSPLPQRTGHSYEQYF. The CDR3 coding sequence is TGTGCCAGCAGTCCCCTACCTCAACGGACAGGGCACTCCTACGAGCAGTACTTC.

The chain couples TRBV25-1 to TRBJ1-4; 8 bases line up with TRBD1. The germline gives CDR1 MGHDK, CDR2 SYGVNS. The CDR3 extends over 16 amino acids. V lost 3 bases to trimming and J lost 8 bases; unmatched junction nucleotides: 11. CDR3 nucleotides: TGTGCCAGCAGTGATAGGGGACAGGTGGCGTTGGAAAAACTGTTTTTT. It encodes CASSDRGQVALEKLFF.

The rearrangement uses TRBV20-1 and TRBJ2-7, with 8 positions matching TRBD2. Germline loops: CDR1 DFQATT, CDR2 SNEGSKA (reference sequence). The CDR3 covers 11 residues. Losses at the gene ends were 5 bases for V and 9 bases for J; bases not matched to a gene: 6. CDR3 loop: CSAHKTSGQYF. DNA of the CDR3: TGCAGTGCTCATAAAACTAGCGGGCAGTACTTC.

The rearrangement joins TRBV12-3 or TRBV12-4 to TRBJ1-3; D ambiguous. This CDR3 region has 11 residues. Deletions cut 4 bases from V and 9 bases from J, with 7 bases between. The CDR3 DNA reads TGTGCCAGCAGTTCTATCCGCACCATATATTTT. Protein sequence: CASSSIRTIYF.

The chain uses TRBV2 and TRBJ2-7; 9 nucleotides agree with TRBD1. With 5 bases clipped from V and 5 bases from J, the junction kept 10 bases outside the gene matches. Germline assignment: CDR1 SNHLY and CDR2 FYNNEI. The CDR3 sequence is 15 residues long. CDR3 DNA sequence: TGTGCCAGCAGTCGCGCGGGGGACAGGGCCCACGAGCAGTACTTC. Translation gives CASSRAGDRAHEQYF.

V usage is TRBV19 and J usage is TRBJ1-4; a weak D match, TRBD1 (5 bases). The germline V and J ends were trimmed by 8 bases and 6 bases, with 19 bases remaining between them. Germline CDR1 and CDR2: LNHDA and SQIVND (reference sequence). The CDR3 length is 15 residues. The DNA for the CDR3 is TGTGCCAGTGGGAGGCGTGGGGACCCCGATGAAAAACTGTTTTTT. This codes for CASGRRGDPDEKLFF.

The chain uses TRBV7-9 and TRBJ2-3, with TRBD2 matching 9 bases. V lost 5 bases and J lost 2; bases outside the gene matches: 8. The CDR3 extends over 16 amino acids. The germline gives CDR1 SEHNR, CDR2 FQNEAQ (reference sequence). CDR3 bases: TGTGCCAGCAGCCCTCGACTAGCGGAGGACACAGATACGCAGTATTTT. This gives the protein CASSPRLAEDTDTQYF.

The rearrangement links TRBV24-1 to TRBJ2-2; 14 bases are a match to TRBD2. Germline values: CDR1 KGHDR, CDR2 SFDVKD. The trim removed 5 bases at V and 3 bases at J, leaving 7 bases unmatched. CDR3 length: 18 residues. The CDR3 DNA reads TGTGCCACCAGTGCCTCGGGACTAGCGGGAGTAGACACCGGGGAGCTGTTTTTT. Its translation is CATSASGLAGVDTGELFF.

This clone was seen a single time. The chain is built from TRBV5-1 and TRBJ2-7; tentative D call: TRBD1 (6 bases). CDR3 length: 12 amino acids. V dropped 5 bases and J dropped 2 bases, with 8 bases sitting between them. The V gene's germline CDR1 is SGHRS and CDR2 YFSETQ. CDR3 sequence reads: CASRDSTYEQYF. The DNA for the CDR3 is TGCGCCAGCAGGGACAGTACCTACGAGCAGTACTTC.

In nucleotides, the CDR3 is TGTGCCAGTAGTATAGTTCCAGGGGTTACTGAAGCTTTCTTT. Its translation: CASSIVPGVTEAFF. V and J are TRBV19 and TRBJ1-1; the D gene is possibly TRBD1 (6 bases). The germline V gene encodes CDR1 LNHDA and CDR2 SQIVND (reference sequence). Trimming took 1 base from V and 5 from J, leaving 11 bases between them. The CDR3 has 14 amino acids.

This chain uses TRBV12-3 or TRBV12-4 with TRBJ2-7; TRBD2 matches 10 bases. The length of the CDR3 is 13 residues. The trim removed 6 bases at V and 4 bases at J, leaving 3 bases unmatched. The CDR3: CASSPSGSYEQYF. The DNA of the CDR3 is TGTGCCAGCAGCCCTAGCGGGAGTTACGAGCAGTACTTC.

This clone was seen only once. The chain has TRBV7-8 and TRBJ1-1; D perhaps matches TRBD1 (5 bases). The CDR3 sequence is 13 residues long. Trimming removed 1 base at V and 5 bases at J, with 8 bases between. The germline V gene encodes CDR1 SGHVS and CDR2 FQNEAQ. CDR3 nucleotide sequence: TGTGCCAGCAGCTTAGGCCACAGGACTGAAGCTTTCTTT. It is translated as CASSLGHRTEAFF.

This chain uses TRBV6-6 with TRBJ1-4; D not resolved. Germline lookup yields CDR1 MNHNY and CDR2 SVGAGI (reference sequence). The CDR3 is 18 amino acids. The V gene lost 6 bases and the J gene lost 3 bases, with 23 bases spanning the gap. In DNA form, the CDR3 reads TGTGCCAGCAGCCCAAACAGCTTTCTCCCCCGTTCTAATGAAAAACTGTTTTTT. Translated, it gives CASSPNSFLPRSNEKLFF.

The V and J genes are TRBV23-1 and TRBJ2-1, with D perhaps TRBD1 (6 bases). TRBV23-1 is an open reading frame, and its role is uncertain. The CDR3 sequence is 16 residues long. The V end lost 7 bases, the J end lost 6 bases, and 22 bases lay between the germline ends. CDR3 loop: CASIITTAGEINEQFF. The CDR3 DNA follows: TGCGCCAGCATAATTACCACGGCAGGGGAGATCAATGAGCAGTTCTTC.

This clone was recorded only once. The V call is TRBV3-1 (or the pseudogene TRBV3-2), the J call TRBJ1-1, with TRBD1 matching over 7 bases. V trimming: 4 bases; J trimming: 1 base; junction bases outside the gene matches: 9. Per the germline V gene, CDR1 is LGHDT and CDR2 is YNNKEL (reference sequence). The CDR3 sequence is 16 residues long. The CDR3 loop is CASSLFLTGENTEAFF. CDR3 sequence (DNA): TGTGCCAGCAGCCTATTTCTTACAGGGGAGAACACTGAAGCTTTCTTT.

This clone was observed once. V usage is TRBV27 and J usage is TRBJ2-1; 7 nucleotides match TRBD2. Germline V gives CDR1 MNHEY, CDR2 SMNVEV (reference sequence). This CDR3 comprises 16 residues. J was trimmed by 9 bases and V by 5 bases; bases with no gene match: 16. The CDR3 DNA sequence: TGTGCCAGCAGTCAAAGACTAGCTCCCCTTTTAGGTGAGCAGTTCTTC. Translating it yields CASSQRLAPLLGEQFF.